This T cell receptor (beta chain) derives from a study of regulatory T cells in long-lasting Graves disease. Study information: Patients with new Graves' disease had used antithyroid drugs below 3 months.

There are a few counts of this clonotype. What it binds is unknown. The CDR3 consists of 15 residues. Germline V gene lookup returns CDR1 SEHNR and CDR2 FQNEAQ (reference sequence). V lost 0 bases and J 2 bases, leaving 5 bases between the germline ends. Study conclusions and caveats: Researchers examined only peripheral blood and not thyroid tissue.

Arm-PCR of CDR3 regions and iRepertoire HTBI primers were used to build TCR beta libraries. MiXCR, applied by TCRdb to the multiplex PCR reads, yields one record per CDR3 protein. Of roughly 500,000 distinct CDR3 sequences in the sample, about 12% are singletons; the top ten hold 7.5% to 9%. Stated time point: newly diagnosed GD, antithyroid drugs for less than 3 months. From RNA extracted from PBMCs, the TCR library was made. This same sample was also taken into another study, of T cells in Graves' hyperthyroidism and ophthalmopathy. Turning to that study: Exclusion followed for patients with uncontrolled infection, other autoimmune disease, pregnancy or lactation. TCR CDR3 underwent first-round RT-PCR with the HTBI primer set.

This clonotype was obtained from a woman in her twenties or thirties with Graves disease. The V and J genes are TRBV7-9 and TRBJ2-6; no reliable D call. The sample consisted of peripheral blood mononuclear cells (PBMCs), taken at new diagnosis, from a patient treated with antithyroid drugs. This chain's CDR3 is CASSLAGAGANVLTF. CDR3 DNA sequence: TGTGCCAGCAGCTTAGCTGGGGCTGGGGCCAACGTCCTGACTTTC.